This entry lists 27 T cell receptor beta chains sequenced from one sample in a study of T cell changes during pregnancy in multiple sclerosis. The table came from immunoSEQ multiplex PCR; TCRdb's copy has only in-frame clones and leaves some out. The sample includes about 17,000 clones, roughly 83% of them seen just once. Material: CD8+ T cells from peripheral blood mononuclear cells, obtained in the third trimester of pregnancy. These receptors all stem from a female donor in good health, enrolled as a control in a pregnancy study.

The V call is TRBV4-3, the J call TRBJ2-3; D may be TRBD2 (6 bases). The V end was cut by 4 bases, the J end by 6 bases, with 14 bases between. The CDR3 has 14 residues. The germline V gene encodes CDR1 LGHNA and CDR2 YSLEER. CDR3 loop: CASSPSTSWDTQYF. As DNA, the CDR3 is TGCGCCAGCAGCCCAAGTACTAGCTGGGATACGCAGTATTTT.

The rearrangement links TRBV6-5 to TRBJ2-1; 9 bases are a match to TRBD2. Germline CDR1 reads MNHEY; CDR2 reads SVGAGI. Trimming took 6 bases from V and 7 from J; bases not matched to a gene: 1. The CDR3 runs 12 residues. The chain's CDR3 is CASRRGGNEQFF. CDR3 nucleotide sequence: TGTGCCAGCAGGCGGGGGGGAAATGAGCAGTTCTTC.

The chain is built from TRBV4-3 and TRBJ2-7; 7 bases agree with TRBD1. The trim removed 0 bases at V and 5 bases at J, leaving 10 bases unmatched. CDR3 length: 16 residues. Germline CDR1 is LGHNA and CDR2 is YSLEER. DNA for the CDR3: TGCGCCAGCAGCCAAGATGGTGCAGGGGGTACCGACGAGCAGTACTTC. Translated, it gives CASSQDGAGGTDEQYF.

V and J are TRBV9 and TRBJ2-4; D unclear. Germline V gene sequence: CDR1 SGDLS, CDR2 YYNGEE. This CDR3 spans 14 amino acids. V was clipped by 3 bases and J by 6 bases, with 13 bases between them. For the CDR3, the DNA is TGTGCCAGCAGCGAGCCCCCCACGGGAAACATTCAGTACTTC. It specifies CASSEPPTGNIQYF.

The chain recombines TRBV4-3 with TRBJ2-1, with D unresolved. CDR3 length: 15 amino acids. V dropped 1 base and J dropped 4 bases, with 11 bases sitting between them. Per germline, CDR1 LGHNA and CDR2 YSLEER. CDR3 region: CASSQVPVPYNEQFF. The DNA of the CDR3 is TGCGCCAGCAGCCAAGTCCCGGTACCTTACAATGAGCAGTTCTTC.

The V call is TRBV27, the J call TRBJ2-1; TRBD2 matches 8 bases. V gave up 6 bases and J gave up 5 bases; unmatched junction bases: 9. The CDR3 has 15 residues. Germline V gene lookup returns CDR1 MNHEY and CDR2 SMNVEV (reference sequence). The CDR3 reads CASRRTSGHDNEQFF. In DNA, the CDR3 is TGTGCCAGCAGACGCACTAGCGGCCACGACAATGAGCAGTTCTTC.

The V call is TRBV13, the J call TRBJ2-1; TRBD2 aligns across 10 bases. The CDR3 consists of 14 residues. The V gene's germline CDR1 is PRHDT and CDR2 FYEKMQ (reference sequence). V lost 2 bases and J lost 7; bases outside the gene matches: 2. The CDR3 protein is CASSLKLAGNEQFF. In DNA, the CDR3 is TGTGCCAGCAGCTTAAAACTAGCGGGAAATGAGCAGTTCTTC.

The J gene is TRBJ2-1, the V gene TRBV7-9; TRBD1 is a possible D gene (5 bases). CDR1 and CDR2 (germline): SEHNR, FQNEAQ (reference sequence). This CDR3 region has 15 residues. The ends were cut back, 4 bases at V and 5 bases at J, with 15 bases in the middle. CDR3 in DNA: TGTGCCAGCAGCTCAGGGAACACGGTCGACAATGAGCAGTTCTTC. Translated, it gives CASSSGNTVDNEQFF.

A single count supports this clone. The V gene is TRBV6-5, the J gene TRBJ2-5; a possible D gene is TRBD2 (5 bases). The CDR3 is 11 amino acids. Trimming stripped 10 bases from V and 5 bases from J, with 11 bases between. Germline V gene lookup returns CDR1 MNHEY and CDR2 SVGAGI. The CDR3 nucleotides read TGTGCCACCCTAGCTGGGGAGACCCAGTACTTC. Encoded protein: CATLAGETQYF.

Written as DNA, the CDR3 is TGTGCCAGCAGTTTAGGGCAGGGGAGAAACGAGCAGTACTTC. Translated: CASSLGQGRNEQYF. This chain connects TRBV27 to TRBJ2-7; tentative D call: TRBD1 (6 bases). The CDR3 sequence is 14 residues long. Trimming shortened V by 2 bases and J by 5 bases, and 13 bases separated the two germline ends. Germline V lookup: CDR1 MNHEY, CDR2 SMNVEV (reference sequence).

The chain uses TRBV4-3 and TRBJ2-7; D is unclear. Germline assignment: CDR1 LGHNA and CDR2 YSLEER. V lost 1 base to trimming and J lost 2 bases, with 12 bases between them. The CDR3 spans 15 residues. The CDR3 sequence is CASSQGQALTYEQYF. The CDR3 DNA sequence: TGCGCCAGCAGCCAAGGGCAGGCCCTAACCTACGAGCAGTACTTC.

J is TRBJ2-1 and V is TRBV27, with no clear D. Trimming shortened V by 7 bases and J by 9 bases, and 10 bases separated the two germline ends. The CDR3 totals 11 residues. Germline CDR1 reads MNHEY; CDR2 reads SMNVEV (reference sequence). DNA for the CDR3: TGTGCCAGCAACTCACCGGGTGAGCAGTTCTTC. Its translation: CASNSPGEQFF.

This clone occurred once. The chain joins TRBV19 to TRBJ1-1, with 10 bases aligning to TRBD1. With V trimmed by 3 bases and J by 4 bases, 8 bases remained unmatched. The CDR3 runs to 16 residues. Germline V gene data show CDR1 as LNHDA and CDR2 as SQIVND (reference sequence). CDR3 in amino acids: CASSIRAGQGITEAFF. As DNA, the CDR3 is TGTGCCAGTAGTATTAGAGCGGGACAGGGGATCACTGAAGCTTTCTTT.

The V call is TRBV28, the J call TRBJ2-7, with TRBD1 matching 9 bases. The CDR3 runs 13 residues. The ends lost 6 bases at V and 3 bases at J; junction bases unmatched: 3. Germline V gene lookup returns CDR1 MDHEN and CDR2 SYDVKM. CDR3: CASRTGGVYEQYF. The CDR3 DNA reads TGTGCCAGCAGGACAGGGGGAGTCTACGAGCAGTACTTC. Supplemented by reference TRBV28 and TRBJ2-7, the full variable domain reads DVKVTQSSRYLVKRTGEKVFLECVQDMDHENMFWYRQDPGLGLRLIYFSYDVKMKEKGDIPEGYSVSREKKERFSLILESASTNQTSMYLCASRTGGVYEQYFGPGTRLTVT.

The genes are TRBV9 and TRBJ2-3; D gene unclear. This CDR3 has 13 residues. V shed 6 bases and J shed 0 bases, with 8 bases lying between them. Germline CDR1 reads SGDLS; CDR2 reads YYNGEE. Here the CDR3 reads CASNGGSTDTQYF. CDR3 nucleotide sequence: TGTGCCAGCAACGGCGGAAGCACAGATACGCAGTATTTT.

This clone came up once. This sequence joins TRBV29-1 and TRBJ1-2; 7 positions match TRBD1. From germline, CDR1 is SQVTM and CDR2 ANQGSEA. This CDR3 has 13 amino acids. V dropped 2 bases and J dropped 4; count of bases not matched to a gene: 4. The CDR3 is CSVERGLAYGYTF. The CDR3 DNA reads TGCAGCGTTGAAAGGGGGCTGGCCTATGGCTACACCTTC. Full variable domain (outside the CDR3, taken from reference TRBV29-1 and TRBJ1-2): SAVISQKPSRDICQRGTSLTIQCQVDSQVTMMFWYRQQPGQSLTLIATANQGSEATYESGFVIDKFPISRPNLTFSTLTVSNMSPEDSSIYLCSVERGLAYGYTFGSGTRLTVV.

The chain combines TRBV15 with TRBJ2-7, with 8 bases that match TRBD2. CDR1 and CDR2 from the germline V gene are LNHNV and YYDKDF (reference sequence). V shed 5 bases and J 2 bases; nucleotides not matched to a gene: 8. This CDR3 is 15 amino acids long. CDR3 bases: TGTGCCACCAGCCCCGGGGGGGGCGGGGCCTACGAGCAGTACTTC. It yields the protein CATSPGGGGAYEQYF.

The chain uses TRBV5-8 and TRBJ1-2; D perhaps matches TRBD1 (5 bases). Trimming took 2 bases from V and 7 from J, leaving 9 bases between them. The CDR3 is made up of 12 amino acids. Looked up from germline, CDR1 is SGHTS and CDR2 is YDEGEE. The CDR3 DNA sequence: TGTGCCAGCAGCTTCGGGGGTCGTGGCTACACCTTC. Translation gives CASSFGGRGYTF.

CDR3 DNA: TGTGCCAGCAGCGCCGGGGGAATAGATGAAAAACTGTTTTTT. Encoded protein: CASSAGGIDEKLFF. V usage is TRBV9 and J usage is TRBJ1-4, with D possibly matching TRBD1 (5 bases). Germline assignment: CDR1 SGDLS and CDR2 YYNGEE. There are 14 residues in the CDR3. V lost 3 bases, J lost 6 bases, and 12 bases lay in between.

This chain links TRBV7-9 with TRBJ2-2, with D unclear. Trimming left V 4 bases short and J 7 bases short, with 10 bases between. From germline, CDR1 is SEHNR and CDR2 FQNEAQ (reference sequence). The CDR3 is 13 residues long. Here the CDR3 DNA reads TGTGCCAGCAGCTCCTACTCGGGCGGGGAGCTGTTTTTT. Amino acids: CASSSYSGGELFF. The variable domain in full, with the rest retrieved from reference TRBV7-9 and TRBJ2-2, is DTGVSQNPRHKITKRGQNVTFRCDPISEHNRLYWYRQTLGQGPEFLTYFQNEAQLEKSRLLSDRFSAERPKGSFSTLEIQRTEQGDSAMYLCASSSYSGGELFFGEGSRLTVL.

This chain links TRBV4-3 with TRBJ2-1; 14 bases align to TRBD2. Trimming removed 0 bases from V and 3 bases from J; junction bases left unmatched: 1. The CDR3 contains 17 residues. Germline loops: CDR1 LGHNA, CDR2 YSLEER. CDR3 protein: CASSQDGLAGGYNEQFF. CDR3 nucleotides: TGCGCCAGCAGCCAAGATGGACTAGCGGGGGGCTACAATGAGCAGTTCTTC.

The chain links TRBV4-1 to TRBJ2-7; 8 nucleotides align to TRBD1. Germline CDR1 MGHRA, CDR2 YSYEKL. CDR3 length: 15 residues. V shed 1 base and J 4 bases; nucleotides not matched to a gene: 6. The DNA for the CDR3 is TGCGCCAGCAGCCAAGGGTGGACAGGGAGGTACGAGCAGTACTTC. Protein product: CASSQGWTGRYEQYF.

This chain joins TRBV6-9 and TRBJ1-2, with 8 bases fitting TRBD1. V lost 5 bases to trimming and J lost 7 bases; unmatched junction nucleotides: 6. CDR1 and CDR2 from the germline V gene are MNHGY and SVAAGI. The CDR3 extends over 13 amino acids. The CDR3 protein is CASSPGGAGGYTF. In DNA form, the CDR3 reads TGTGCCAGCAGTCCAGGGGGCGCCGGTGGCTACACCTTC.

The rearrangement joins TRBV4-3 to TRBJ1-2; 10 bases match TRBD1. Unmatched junction bases numbered 4, after V lost 0 bases and J lost 6 bases. Germline-derived CDR1 and CDR2 are LGHNA and YSLEER. The CDR3 totals 15 residues. The CDR3 bases are TGCGCCAGCAGCCAAGATCGGGACAGGGGAGATGGCTACACCTTC. Residues: CASSQDRDRGDGYTF.

This chain joins TRBV6-5 and TRBJ1-1; maybe TRBD1 (5 bases). V lost 11 bases and J lost 5, with 9 bases in between. The CDR3 covers 10 residues. CDR1 and CDR2 (germline): MNHEY, SVGAGI. The CDR3 DNA reads as TGTGCCGCCGGGGGTACTGAAGCTTTCTTT. Its translation is CAAGGTEAFF.

The chain carries TRBV7-9 and TRBJ2-7; D ambiguous. Trimming took 3 bases from V and 2 from J, leaving 17 bases between them. The CDR3 covers 16 residues. The germline V gene encodes CDR1 SEHNR and CDR2 FQNEAQ (reference sequence). The CDR3, as DNA: TGTGCCAGCAGCTTTGATCCTGGCGCAGGTCCCTACGAGCAGTACTTC. Amino acid sequence: CASSFDPGAGPYEQYF.

The chain joins TRBV27 to TRBJ1-1, with 8 positions matching TRBD1. The CDR3 is 13 amino acids. With V trimmed by 6 bases and J by 5 bases, 5 bases remained unmatched. Germline V gene sequence: CDR1 MNHEY, CDR2 SMNVEV (reference sequence). CDR3: CASRDRARTEAFF. The CDR3 nucleotides are TGTGCCAGCAGGGACAGGGCGAGGACTGAAGCTTTCTTT.